These T cell receptor beta chains were read from a single sample in a study of beta chain features in type 1 diabetes. TCRdb's copy holds only in-frame clones and misses some; the assay was immunoSEQ multiplex PCR. The profile shows tens of thousands of clones, about 32% of them singletons. Sequencing was done on a sample of stem cell memory CD4+ T cells from blood. These receptors were taken from a woman aged 18-29 years in good health. CDR3s include the opening cysteine and the closing phenylalanine or tryptophan. D genes are given only for firm matches. Clone sizes are given selectively: once, few, many, or a class where the clone is expanded.

V gene,J gene,D gene,clone size,CDR3 DNA,CDR3 protein
TRBV7-2,TRBJ2-5,-,-,TGTGCCAGCAGCAATCCCCGGGACACCGGCCAAGAGACCCAGTACTTC,CASSNPRDTGQETQYF
TRBV7-2,TRBJ1-2,TRBD1,-,TGTGCCAGCAGCTCGGGACAGGGGTTTGACTATGGCTACACCTTC,CASSSGQGFDYGYTF
TRBV30,TRBJ1-3,-,-,TGTGCCTGTACCACAGACTCTGGAAACACCATATATTTT,CACTTDSGNTIYF
TRBV2,TRBJ1-4,-,-,TGTGCCAGCAGTACCAGGGGCCTTAATGAAAAACTGTTTTTT,CASSTRGLNEKLFF
TRBV7-7,TRBJ1-1,-,few,TGTGCTAGCAGCCCGACAGTCAACACTGAAGCTTTCTTT,CASSPTVNTEAFF
TRBV30,TRBJ1-5,-,-,TGTGCCTGGAGTCCCCGGGGTTCGGGCAATCAGCCCCAGCATTTT,CAWSPRGSGNQPQHF
TRBV27,TRBJ2-2,-,-,TGTGCCAGCAGTTTTAGGAACACCGGGGAGCTGTTTTTT,CASSFRNTGELFF
TRBV5-6,TRBJ2-1,-,-,TGTGCCAGCATCCGGAGGGGACAGATGAATGAGCAGTTCTTC,CASIRRGQMNEQFF
TRBV25-1,TRBJ2-1,TRBD1,few,TGTGCCAGCAGGGATGACAGGGGGGACAATGAGCAGTTCTTC,CASRDDRGDNEQFF
TRBV29-1,TRBJ1-5,-,many,TGCAGCGTGGGAGGGGGGTTAAGCAATCAGCCCCAGCATTTT,CSVGGGLSNQPQHF
TRBV7-6,TRBJ1-6,TRBD1,-,TGTGCCAGCAGCCGGGGACAGGCAAGCTCCTATAATTCACCCCTCCACTTT,CASSRGQASSYNSPLHF
TRBV29-1,TRBJ2-3,-,many,TGCAGCGTTACGCGCTCAGATACGCAGTATTTT,CSVTRSDTQYF
TRBV18,TRBJ2-6,TRBD2,few,TGTGCCAGCTCACCACTAGCGGGGGACTCTGGGGCCAACGTCCTGACTTTC,CASSPLAGDSGANVLTF
TRBV4-2,TRBJ2-1,TRBD2,-,TGTGCCACCGTTGAAGTAGCGGGGGGCCCTCAGTTCTTC,CATVEVAGGPQFF
TRBV6-1,TRBJ1-1,-,-,TGTGCCAGCACCACCGACCAGGGGAGGGTCACTGAAGCTTTCTTT,CASTTDQGRVTEAFF
TRBV2,TRBJ1-6,TRBD1,-,TGTGCCAGCAGCCGCCTCCTGGGACAGGGAGAGTTGGGTCCCCTCCACTTT,CASSRLLGQGELGPLHF
TRBV6-1,TRBJ2-5,TRBD1,few,TGTGCCAGCAACACCCGACAGGGGCAAGAGACCCAGTACTTC,CASNTRQGQETQYF
TRBV5-1,TRBJ2-1,-,-,TGCGCCAGCAGCCAGGGACTCAGCTCCTACAATGAGCAGTTCTTC,CASSQGLSSYNEQFF
TRBV7-3,TRBJ2-7,-,-,TGTGCCAGCAGCCCCCCCACAGTCCCCCGGACAGCCTACTACGAGCAGTACTTC,CASSPPTVPRTAYYEQYF
TRBV18,TRBJ2-1,-,-,TGTGCCAGCTCACGCGGACAGCCCGATGAGCAGTTCTTC,CASSRGQPDEQFF
TRBV7-9,TRBJ1-6,-,few,TGTGCCAGCACCAATAAGGCAGGGAATTCACCCCTCCACTTT,CASTNKAGNSPLHF
TRBV19,TRBJ1-5,TRBD1,few,TGTGCCAGCGCCGGGACAGGGGACAGTCAGCCCCAGCATTTT,CASAGTGDSQPQHF
TRBV30,TRBJ1-2,-,few,TGTGCCTGGAGAGGTTACAGGCCTAGGTATGGCTACACCTTC,CAWRGYRPRYGYTF
TRBV9,TRBJ2-3,TRBD2,-,TGTGCCAGCAGCGTCTCTAGCGGGGGGGCCTGGACAGATACGCAGTATTTT,CASSVSSGGAWTDTQYF
TRBV4-1,TRBJ2-2,-,-,TGCGCCAGCAGCCAAGATATTACAGTGAACACCGGGGAGCTGTTTTTT,CASSQDITVNTGELFF
TRBV30,TRBJ2-2,-,-,TGTGCCTGGAGTCCGGGGTTTACCGGGGAGCTGTTTTTT,CAWSPGFTGELFF
TRBV5-1,TRBJ2-5,TRBD1,few,TGCGCCAGCAGCGGAGGACAGGGATCAGAGACCCAGTACTTC,CASSGGQGSETQYF